This is a list of T cell receptor beta chains from one sample in a study of Ad26.COV2.S vaccination and SARS-CoV-2 variants. TCRdb's table, derived via immunoSEQ multiplex PCR, lists solely in-frame clones and lacks some. Counted here are about 400,000 clones, about 88% occurring once; the ten biggest clones make up about 2%. Here the sequenced sample was peripheral blood, taken in a trial of Ad26.COV2.S vaccine versus placebo. These receptors were obtained from a person between 18 and 59 years old who received the Ad26.COV2.S COVID-19 vaccine or a placebo. The CDR3 runs from the conserved cysteine through the conserved F or W. D genes are given only for firm matches.

D,J,V,CDR3
TRBD2,TRBJ2-7,TRBV10-3,CATRAGDPYEQYF
NA,TRBJ1-5,TRBV28,CASSPSHRDQPQHF
TRBD1,TRBJ1-6,TRBV6-5,CASRTGDSPLHF
TRBD2,TRBJ2-4,TRBV28,CASSSSGRGNQNIQYF
NA,TRBJ2-5,TRBV5-4,CASSLEADQETQYF
NA,TRBJ1-5,TRBV10-3,CAISGTGSVQPQHF
TRBD2,TRBJ2-3,TRBV5-6,CASSRLAGEYTDTQYF
NA,TRBJ1-1,TRBV19,CASKRQSQAFF
TRBD2,TRBJ2-1,TRBV3-1/TRBV3-2,CASSLGLAGGGEQFF
TRBD1,TRBJ1-3,TRBV7-9,CASSLSGTVRNTIYF
TRBD2,TRBJ2-7,TRBV2,CASSLGGRGPYEQYF
NA,TRBJ2-5,TRBV5-1,CASSWNRGETQYF
NA,TRBJ1-5,TRBV28,CASSFDRIRPQHF
NA,TRBJ1-1,TRBV7-8,CASSYISGTEAFF
NA,TRBJ1-1,TRBV2,CASSVQRNTEAFF
NA,TRBJ2-1,TRBV7-2,CASSFLASEQFF
TRBD1,TRBJ2-2,TRBV6-5,CASVLGTDTGELFF
NA,TRBJ1-1,TRBV6-1,CASSEPGTSEAFF
NA,TRBJ2-1,TRBV11-3,CASSLDPRGFNEQFF
NA,TRBJ2-1,TRBV5-1,CASSLAGSYNEQFF
TRBD2,TRBJ2-7,TRBV7-6,CASSLAGGGSYEQYF
TRBD1,TRBJ2-2,TRBV2,CASRGQGAGELFF
TRBD2,TRBJ2-4,TRBV5-4,CASSLAGSDRPDIQYF
NA,TRBJ2-5,TRBV5-1,CASSIEPPGTQYF
TRBD2,TRBJ2-1,TRBV27,CASSFTTGTSGFNEQFF
NA,TRBJ1-6,TRBV5-1,CASRFDAYSPLHF
NA,TRBJ2-5,TRBV20-1,CSASGVARETQYF
TRBD1,TRBJ1-3,TRBV5-1,CASSTRGTGPNSGNTIYF
NA,TRBJ2-7,TRBV3-1/TRBV3-2,CASSQARRAPEQYF
TRBD1,TRBJ1-5,TRBV6-5,CASSQDRGSNQPQHF
NA,TRBJ1-2,TRBV5-6,CASSLGLSGVNYGYTF
NA,TRBJ2-5,TRBV7-9,CASSLRSLRAQYF
NA,TRBJ1-1,TRBV6-2/TRBV6-3,CASSYGHVNTEAFF
NA,TRBJ1-2,TRBV28,CATLDSGHTTF
NA,TRBJ2-7,TRBV19,CASSISLARATGSYEQYF
TRBD2,TRBJ2-5,TRBV7-2,CASSLGPGLAEDQETQYF
NA,TRBJ2-1,TRBV5-4,CASSATGSHNEQFF
NA,TRBJ2-6,TRBV27,CASSPHGRGAEAGANVLTF
TRBD1,TRBJ2-1,TRBV24-1,CATSVAGDRGSLLYNNEQFF
NA,TRBJ1-6,TRBV7-2,CASSSLFGSPLHF
TRBD2,TRBJ2-7,TRBV28,CASGSGSSYEQYF
NA,TRBJ2-1,TRBV9,CASSVDGSNYNEQFF
TRBD1,TRBJ1-4,TRBV19,CASRLGTGENEKLFF
TRBD1,TRBJ1-4,TRBV4-1,CASSQDPGGREKLFF
TRBD2,TRBJ2-2,TRBV6-5,CASSYGTSSGELFF
NA,TRBJ2-1,TRBV6-1,CASSETWGRFNEQFF
NA,TRBJ1-1,TRBV28,CASRRGGTEAFF
TRBD1,TRBJ1-1,TRBV30,CALSGQRNTEAFF
NA,TRBJ2-3,TRBV5-4,CASSLGGGSTDTQYF
NA,TRBJ1-5,TRBV2,CASSEGGRRSNQPQHF
NA,TRBJ2-5,TRBV19,CASSIGRWQQETQYF
NA,TRBJ1-3,TRBV18,CASSPRAESASGNTIYF
NA,TRBJ1-1,TRBV7-3,CASSSPRLPNTEAFF